The entry that follows covers one T cell receptor (beta chain) sequence. RNA transcripts yielded amplified TCR beta CDR3 regions. When the TCR CDR3 underwent first-round RT-PCR, the HTBI primer set was used. TCRdb re-analysed the multiplex PCR reads in MiXCR, keeping a single row per CDR3 protein. Of around 100,000 distinct CDR3 sequences in the sample, around 50% are singletons; the top ten hold roughly 24%. The sample originates from a study of T cells in Graves' hyperthyroidism and ophthalmopathy. Looking at the study overall: The initial diagnosis was the point when peripheral blood was collected, ahead of any treatment.

The PBMCs were taken from approximately 9 ml of fresh peripheral blood. Trimming stripped 5 bases from V and 3 bases from J, with 11 bases between. Germline CDR1 MNHEY, CDR2 SMNVEV (reference sequence). There are 13 residues in the CDR3. What was sequenced was blood. The TCR comes from a man aged 35 to 55 with Graves' hyperthyroidism. This sequence joins TRBV27 and TRBJ2-7; no clear D gene. CDR3 sequence reads: CASSPDWSYEQYF. The CDR3 DNA reads as TGTGCCAGCAGTCCAGATTGGAGCTACGAGCAGTACTTC.